The next 9 T cell receptor beta chains were all read from a single sample in a study of Ad26.COV2.S vaccination and SARS-CoV-2 variants. Assay: immunoSEQ multiplex PCR; the TCRdb copy retains only in-frame clones and omits some. The sample shows fewer than 500,000 clones, around 90% of them seen only once. Treatment specified: over 15 received Ad26.COV2.S at low or high dose, single or two shots; roughly five received placebo; per-sample allocation not given. At day 63 after the first vaccine or placebo injection, samples were drawn. The specimen was peripheral blood, collected in a trial of Ad26.COV2.S vaccine versus placebo. These receptor sequences come from a person between 18 and 60 years old who received the Ad26.COV2.S COVID-19 vaccine or a placebo.

The rearrangement joins TRBV4-1 to TRBJ1-2; D perhaps matches TRBD1 (6 bases). CDR1 is MGHRA and CDR2 is YSYEKL in the germline V gene. The CDR3 has 18 residues. V lost 4 bases, J lost 4 bases, and 25 bases lay in between. CDR3 sequence (DNA): TGCGCCAGCAGCCTAAAGGGGGATCAGACCGCCGCAGGCTATGGCTACACCTTC. This encodes CASSLKGDQTAAGYGYTF.

On this clone itself: The junction departs from the called germline gene at one end, perhaps through a read error. This chain uses TRBV7-2 with TRBJ1-1; D gene ambiguous. The CDR3 length is 13 residues. Germline V gene lookup returns CDR1 SGHTA and CDR2 FQGNSA. The CDR3 sequence is CASSLTRSSEAFF. In DNA, the CDR3 is TGTGCCAGCAGCTTGACCCGGTCTTCTGAGGCTTTCTTT.

The V and J genes are TRBV29-1 and TRBJ2-5, with a possible D match to TRBD2 (6 bases). V lost 4 bases to trimming and J lost 5 bases, with 17 bases between them. This CDR3 contains 14 residues. Germline V gives CDR1 SQVTM, CDR2 ANQGSEA. The CDR3, as DNA: TGCAGCGTTGTACGCCCCGCGGGGAGGGAGACCCAGTACTTC. Protein product: CSVVRPAGRETQYF.

Only one count was recorded for this clone. The chain carries TRBV11-2 and TRBJ2-7; TRBD2 is a possible D gene (6 bases). CDR1 is SGHAT and CDR2 is FQNNGV in the germline V gene. This CDR3 has 16 residues. V gave up 1 base and J gave up 2 bases, with 15 bases separating them. The CDR3 region has the DNA TGTGCCAGCAGCTTAGTTACTAGCTCTGTACCCTACGAGCAGTACTTC. As protein: CASSLVTSSVPYEQYF.

The chain uses TRBV9 and TRBJ2-1; D remains unclear. CDR3 length: 13 residues. CDR1 is SGDLS and CDR2 is YYNGEE in the germline V gene. Trimming shortened V by 4 bases and J by 7 bases, and 12 bases separated the two germline ends. CDR3 nucleotide sequence: TGTGCCAGCAGCACGAATCCTTGGAATGAGCAGTTCTTC. Its protein is CASSTNPWNEQFF.

The DNA for the CDR3 is TGTGCCAGTAGTGGACAGGGATTGTTCAATGAGCAGTTCTTC. Translation gives CASSGQGLFNEQFF. The J gene is TRBJ2-1, the V gene TRBV19; 8 bases agree with TRBD1. This CDR3 region has 14 residues. From germline, CDR1 is LNHDA and CDR2 SQIVND (reference sequence). The junction had 6 bases not matched to a gene; V was cut back by 5 bases and J by 6 bases.

The chain uses TRBV2 and TRBJ1-2; TRBD1 agrees at 8 bases. Unmatched junction bases numbered 1, after V lost 2 bases and J lost 5 bases. There are 13 residues in the CDR3. Germline V gene data show CDR1 as SNHLY and CDR2 as FYNNEI. The CDR3 region has the DNA TGTGCCAGCAGTGAAAACAGGGGGTATGGCTACACCTTC. Its protein product is CASSENRGYGYTF.

This clone has just a few counts. The chain is built from TRBV29-1 and TRBJ2-1; a weak D match, TRBD2 (6 bases). The V end lost 3 bases, the J end lost 1 base, and 10 bases lay between the germline ends. Germline-derived CDR1 and CDR2 are SQVTM and ANQGSEA. The CDR3 has 14 amino acids. The CDR3 is CSVDVAESYNEQFF. The CDR3 DNA reads as TGCAGCGTTGATGTAGCGGAGTCCTACAATGAGCAGTTCTTC.

The chain joins TRBV5-1 to TRBJ1-2, with D hard to call. Germline V CDR1 and CDR2: SGHRS, YFSETQ. The ends were cut back, 5 bases at V and 6 bases at J, with 11 bases in the middle. The CDR3 totals 12 residues. CDR3 coding DNA: TGCGCCAGCAGTTCCGGGGAGAATGGCTACACCTTC. Translating it yields CASSSGENGYTF. The full variable domain, completed using reference TRBV5-1 and TRBJ1-2, is KAGVTQTPRYLIKTRGQQVTLSCSPISGHRSVSWYQQTPGQGLQFLFEYFSETQRNKGNFPGRFSGRQFSNSRSEMNVSTLELGDSALYLCASSSGENGYTFGSGTRLTVV.